This paragraph reports one TCR beta chain. Per the germline V gene, CDR1 is WNHNN and CDR2 is SYGVQD (reference sequence). CDR3 size: 13 residues. V lost 8 bases and J 15 bases, leaving 23 bases between the germline ends. The data originate from a study of blood T cell repertoires in COVID-19. Across the study: Researchers got acute and convalescent COVID-19 samples from the United States, Italy and Spain. From T cells, B-cell-depleted T cells, or PBMCs came the material, which was cDNA or gDNA.

Authors' processing steps: By means of reference gene primer amplification, nucleated cell counts were estimated. Some clones are missing from TCRdb's copy, which holds only in-frame ones; the method was immunoSEQ multiplex PCR. V and J calls and clone size are copied from that table; D and trimming were computed from the DNA. The table has more than 15,000 clones, approximately 90% seen once. The chain carries TRBV10-1 and TRBJ2-1; a weak D match, TRBD2 (5 bases). This TCR derives from a woman aged 60-70 years with active COVID-19. The sequenced material came from peripheral blood. The CDR3 DNA sequence: TGCGCCAGCGGCGGGTTCCCCGTCCACGGACTGTTCTTC. Its translation is CASGGFPVHGLFF.